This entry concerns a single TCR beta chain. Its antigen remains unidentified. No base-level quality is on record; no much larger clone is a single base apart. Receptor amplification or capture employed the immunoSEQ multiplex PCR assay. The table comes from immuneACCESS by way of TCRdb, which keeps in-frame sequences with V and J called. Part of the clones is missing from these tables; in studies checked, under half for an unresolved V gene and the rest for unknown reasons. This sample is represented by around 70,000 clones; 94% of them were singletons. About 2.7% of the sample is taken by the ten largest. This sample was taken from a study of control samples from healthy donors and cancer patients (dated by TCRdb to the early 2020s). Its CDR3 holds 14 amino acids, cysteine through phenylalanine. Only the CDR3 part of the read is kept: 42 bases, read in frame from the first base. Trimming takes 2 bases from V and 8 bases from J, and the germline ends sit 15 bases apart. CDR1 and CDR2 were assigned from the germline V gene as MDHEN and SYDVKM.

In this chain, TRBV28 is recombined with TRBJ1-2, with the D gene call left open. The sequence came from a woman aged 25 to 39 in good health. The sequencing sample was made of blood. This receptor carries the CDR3 CASSLAYRVWGYTF. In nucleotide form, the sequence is TGTGCCAGCAGTTTAGCTTATCGTGTCTGGGGCTACACCTTC.